One TCR beta chain is described in this entry. Antigen unknown. Primers used in a second PCR of about 7 to 12 cycles were a sample-barcoded 5' primer and a J-beta primer mix. TCRdb reanalysed the 5' RACE reads using MiXCR and keeps one entry per CDR3 protein. The sample consists of hundreds of thousands of distinct CDR3 sequences, approximately 30% of them appearing once. This record belongs to a study of blood T cells in healthy people across ages. Study-wide findings and caveats: Nothing was known about donor CMV status, and this possibly confounded expanded clonotype changes.

Healthy Caucasian individuals from Russia aged roughly 6 to 90 served as donors. PBMCs numbering at least 6 million were isolated per sample. This TCR came from a woman of 80 years or more in good health. What was sequenced was blood.

Here the CDR3 DNA reads TGTGCCAGCAGTCTAGCCGGGACAGGGGCCTACGAGCAGTTCTTC. Translating gives CASSLAGTGAYEQFF. The J gene is TRBJ2-1, the V gene TRBV28, with 10 positions matching TRBD1. This CDR3 region has 15 residues. Looked up from germline, CDR1 is MDHEN and CDR2 is SYDVKM. The junction had 11 bases not matched to a gene; V was cut back by 5 bases and J by 10 bases.